These 15 T cell receptor beta chains were sequenced from one sample in a study of T-cell reconstitution after alpha-beta-depleted transplantation in children. During its preparation, the TCRbeta library received unique molecular identifiers. TCRdb analysed the PCR reads with MiXCR anew, one entry per CDR3 protein. The table shows more than 85,000 distinct CDR3 sequences, with roughly 7.1% occurring only once. Sequences were derived from PBMCs, sampled before TCRalphabeta/CD19-depleted stem cell transplant. These receptor sequences come from a boy aged 2 to 10 with acute lymphoblastic leukemia, due to receive a stem cell transplant.

The table lists this clonotype with many counts. The chain combines TRBV11-3 with TRBJ2-1; TRBD2 matches at 10 bases. Germline loops: CDR1 SGHNT, CDR2 YENEEA. The CDR3 covers 15 residues. The ends lost 0 bases at V and 4 bases at J; junction bases unmatched: 0. In nucleotides, the CDR3 is TGTGCCAGCAGCTTAGATAGCGGGGGGTACAATGAGCAGTTCTTC. Translating it yields CASSLDSGGYNEQFF. The full variable domain, completed using reference TRBV11-3 and TRBJ2-1, is EAGVVQSPRYKIIEKKQPVAFWCNPISGHNTLYWYLQNLGQGPELLIRYENEEAVDDSQLPKDRFSAERLKGVDSTLKIQPAELGDSAVYLCASSLDSGGYNEQFFGPGTRLTVL.

The J gene is TRBJ1-3, the V gene TRBV7-2; the D gene is possibly TRBD1 (5 bases). Germline CDR1 reads SGHTA; CDR2 reads FQGNSA. The germline V and J ends were trimmed by 3 bases and 4 bases, with 10 bases remaining between them. CDR3 size: 14 residues. Written as DNA, the CDR3 is TGTGCCAGCAGCTTGACAGTGGGGGGAAACACCATATATTTT. It is translated as CASSLTVGGNTIYF.

This clonotype showed up many times. This chain joins TRBV27 and TRBJ2-7; 9 bases fit TRBD1. Germline loops: CDR1 MNHEY, CDR2 SMNVEV (reference sequence). With V trimmed by 4 bases and J by 4 bases, 11 bases remained unmatched. This CDR3 is built from 16 residues. The CDR3 coding sequence is TGTGCCAGCAGTTCCGGGACAGGGCTGAAGGGGTACGAGCAGTACTTC. Protein: CASSSGTGLKGYEQYF.

CDR3 DNA: TGTGCCAGCAGCCAAGGCGCCAATCAGCCCCAGCATTTT. Protein: CASSQGANQPQHF. The J gene is TRBJ1-5, the V gene TRBV3-1; D ambiguous. The CDR3 consists of 13 residues. The germline gives CDR1 LGHDT, CDR2 YNNKEL (reference sequence). Trimming cost V 1 base and J 3 bases, with 4 bases left between them.

This clonotype was counted a few times. V usage is TRBV12-5 and J usage is TRBJ1-5; D is uncertain. The V gene lost 6 bases and the J gene lost 3 bases, with 12 bases spanning the gap. Germline lookup yields CDR1 LGHNT and CDR2 FRNRAP. CDR3 size: 14 residues. In DNA form, the CDR3 reads TGTGCTAGTGGCCGAGGTGTTGTCAATCAGCCCCAGCATTTT. It yields the protein CASGRGVVNQPQHF.

This clonotype showed up just a few times. The chain couples TRBV7-2 to TRBJ2-6; D is possibly TRBD1 (5 bases). CDR3 length: 17 residues. V was cut by 3 bases and J by 0 bases, with 12 bases left in between. From germline, CDR1 is SGHTA and CDR2 FQGNSA. The CDR3 nucleotides are TGTGCCAGCAGCTTGGTGACAGTTCACTCTGGGGCCAACGTCCTGACTTTC. It specifies CASSLVTVHSGANVLTF.

This clonotype was seen many times. The chain couples TRBV6-4 to TRBJ2-1, with no clear D. V lost 3 bases and J 2 bases, leaving 5 bases between the germline ends. CDR1 and CDR2 (germline): MRHNA, SNTAGT. The CDR3 length is 13 residues. The CDR3 DNA reads as TGTGCCAGCAGTGAATACACCTACAATGAGCAGTTCTTC. Translation gives CASSEYTYNEQFF.

This clonotype was picked up many times. The chain couples TRBV12-3 or TRBV12-4 to TRBJ2-1; weak D call: TRBD1 (5 bases). Trimming pared 3 bases from V and 8 bases from J, leaving 11 bases between. The CDR3 totals 13 residues. The DNA of the CDR3 is TGTGCCAGCAGTTTTAGGGGATTGGATGAGCAGTTCTTC. This sequence encodes CASSFRGLDEQFF.

This clonotype was detected ten times or more. The chain employs TRBV5-1 and TRBJ2-7; D may be TRBD1 (6 bases). The CDR3 totals 14 residues. Germline V gives CDR1 SGHRS, CDR2 YFSETQ. The ends were cut back, 1 base at V and 3 bases at J, with 11 bases in the middle. CDR3 bases: TGCGCCAGCAGCTTGACAACAGGGAACTACGAGCAGTACTTC. Its translation is CASSLTTGNYEQYF.

This clonotype was observed at least ten times. The chain links TRBV20-1 to TRBJ1-1; no clear D gene. Trimming took 4 bases from V and 3 from J, leaving 9 bases between them. From germline, CDR1 is DFQATT and CDR2 SNEGSKA (reference sequence). The CDR3 runs to 12 residues. The CDR3 region has the DNA TGCAGTGCTATACCGGGTTACACTGAAGCTTTCTTT. This translates into CSAIPGYTEAFF.

This sequence joins TRBV12-3 or TRBV12-4 and TRBJ2-1; D unclear. This CDR3 spans 10 amino acids. Deletions cut 11 bases from V and 11 bases from J, with 13 bases between. The CDR3 reads CASGYQKQFF. CDR3 DNA sequence: TGTGCCTCCGGATACCAAAAGCAGTTCTTC.

This clonotype was observed at least ten times. With a much larger clone just one base away, this may be a read error. The chain links TRBV6-2 or TRBV6-3 to TRBJ2-6; 10 bases fit TRBD1. CDR3 length equals 17 residues. V shed 1 base, J shed 0 bases, and the junction held 0 bases outside the gene matches. Germline V gene lookup returns CDR1 MNHEY and CDR2 SVGEGT. The CDR3 sequence is CASSYWDRGSGANVLTF. The CDR3, as DNA: TGTGCCAGCAGTTACTGGGACAGGGGCTCTGGGGCCAACGTCCTGACTTTC.

The chain links TRBV5-8 to TRBJ2-4, with D possibly matching TRBD2 (5 bases). CDR3 length equals 15 residues. Trimming stripped 1 base from V and 7 bases from J, with 15 bases between. Germline CDR1 is SGHTS and CDR2 is YDEGEE. The CDR3 DNA is TGTGCCAGCAGCTTGCGGGGTGGCCTCCATAACATTCAGTACTTC. Protein product: CASSLRGGLHNIQYF.

Ten or more counts support this clonotype. The chain has TRBV27 and TRBJ1-6; no reliable D call. V lost 0 bases and J 0 bases, leaving 12 bases between the germline ends. The CDR3 consists of 18 residues. Germline values: CDR1 MNHEY, CDR2 SMNVEV (reference sequence). As DNA, the CDR3 is TGTGCCAGCAGTTTATCGGGGTCCGAAAGCTCCTATAATTCACCCCTCCACTTT. It is translated as CASSLSGSESSYNSPLHF.

This clonotype was seen repeatedly, ten times or more. The chain recombines TRBV9 with TRBJ2-1; TRBD2 aligns across 8 bases. Trimming took 0 bases from V and 5 from J; bases not matched to a gene: 7. The CDR3 runs 16 residues. The germline V gene has CDR1 SGDLS and CDR2 YYNGEE. CDR3 in amino acids: CASSVGGLEVDNEQFF. CDR3 DNA sequence: TGTGCCAGCAGCGTAGGGGGACTAGAGGTCGACAATGAGCAGTTCTTC. Filled out from reference TRBV9 and TRBJ2-1, the complete variable domain reads DSGVTQTPKHLITATGQRVTLRCSPRSGDLSVYWYQQSLDQGLQFLIQYYNGEERAKGNILERFSAQQFPDLHSELNLSSLELGDSALYFCASSVGGLEVDNEQFFGPGTRLTVL.